The 32 T cell receptor beta chains below all came from one sample that was sequenced in a study of blood T cells in healthy people across ages. The second PCR ran about 6 to 11 cycles with a sample-barcoded 5' primer and J-beta primers. MiXCR, applied by TCRdb to the 5' RACE reads, yields one record per CDR3 protein. The sample contains 1,500,000 or so distinct CDR3 sequences, 45% to 70% of which appear only once. Sequencing was performed on blood. The source of these receptors is a man aged 18 to 29 in good health.

The chain recombines TRBV28 with TRBJ2-3; no clear D gene. Trimming took off 7 bases at V and 1 base at J, with 15 bases between the two ends. The CDR3 is 15 amino acids. Looked up from germline, CDR1 is MDHEN and CDR2 is SYDVKM. The CDR3 nucleotides read TGTGCCAGCATCACTTGGGCGTCCGGCACAGATACGCAGTATTTT. Protein: CASITWASGTDTQYF.

This clonotype was recorded a few times. This chain connects TRBV10-3 to TRBJ2-5, with D possibly being TRBD2 (6 bases). The CDR3 contains 13 residues. The germline V gene has CDR1 ENHRY and CDR2 SYGVKD. V dropped 5 bases and J dropped 5 bases, with 12 bases sitting between them. This chain's CDR3 is CAISPVAEETQYF. CDR3 DNA sequence: TGTGCCATCAGTCCGGTAGCGGAGGAGACCCAGTACTTC.

This chain connects TRBV6-5 to TRBJ2-1, with D possibly TRBD1 on 5 matching bases. The CDR3 spans 15 residues. The ends were cut back, 3 bases at V and 8 bases at J, with 17 bases in the middle. Germline V lookup: CDR1 MNHEY, CDR2 SVGAGI. The CDR3 loop reads CASSYRGRWGDEQFF. CDR3 bases: TGTGCCAGCAGTTATCGCGGCAGGTGGGGCGATGAGCAGTTCTTC.

The rearrangement joins TRBV5-6 to TRBJ2-2; 9 bases fit TRBD2. Germline lookup yields CDR1 SGHDT and CDR2 YYEEEE. The V gene end was trimmed by 2 bases and the J gene end by 6 bases; junction bases not matched to a gene: 2. The CDR3 spans 14 residues. The CDR3 DNA is TGTGCCAGCAGCTTTGAGCGGGAGGCCGGGGAGCTGTTTTTT. Its protein product is CASSFEREAGELFF.

This rearrangement joins TRBV4-1 to TRBJ2-5; TRBD1 might be the D (6 bases). V shed 6 bases and J shed 4 bases, with 15 bases lying between them. The germline V gene encodes CDR1 MGHRA and CDR2 YSYEKL. There are 14 residues in the CDR3. CDR3 residues: CASSLLPRGETQYF. CDR3 DNA sequence: TGCGCCAGCAGTCTTCTACCCAGGGGAGAGACCCAGTACTTC.

J is TRBJ2-3 and V is TRBV9; 8 nucleotides line up with TRBD2. The V and J ends lost 0 bases and 1 base, in that order; junction bases with no gene match: 1. This CDR3 has 15 amino acids. Germline loops: CDR1 SGDLS, CDR2 YYNGEE. CDR3 sequence: CASSVEAGGTDTQYF. The CDR3 DNA reads TGTGCCAGCAGCGTAGAAGCGGGGGGCACAGATACGCAGTATTTT.

The rearrangement uses TRBV12-3 or TRBV12-4 and TRBJ2-3, with 8 bases lining up with TRBD2. CDR3 size: 15 residues. V shed 4 bases, J shed 0 bases, and the junction held 3 bases outside the gene matches. The CDR3 DNA sequence: TGTGCCAGCAGTTGGCGGGGGGCAAGCACAGATACGCAGTATTTT. Its translation: CASSWRGASTDTQYF.

This chain links TRBV4-3 with TRBJ2-1; D not certain. V shed 0 bases and J shed 2 bases, with 8 bases lying between them. CDR1 is LGHNA, CDR2 YSLEER, per germline. The length of the CDR3 is 15 residues. CDR3 coding DNA: TGCGCCAGCAGCCAAGATAAGTCAGCCTACAATGAGCAGTTCTTC. Its translation: CASSQDKSAYNEQFF.

V gene TRBV6-5 combines with J gene TRBJ1-2; perhaps TRBD1 as D (5 bases). The CDR3 consists of 14 residues. The ends were cut back, 2 bases at V and 8 bases at J, with 15 bases in the middle. Germline CDR1 reads MNHEY; CDR2 reads SVGAGI. CDR3 bases: TGTGCCAGCAGTTACAGCTCATCTGGGGGAGGCTACACCTTC. Protein product: CASSYSSSGGGYTF.

This clonotype was observed a few times. The CDR3 loop reads CASKEDFSYEQYF. The CDR3 DNA sequence: TGTGCCAGCAAGGAGGACTTTTCATACGAGCAGTACTTC. V gene TRBV2 combines with J gene TRBJ2-7, with D possibly being TRBD2 (5 bases). This CDR3 has 13 amino acids. The V end was cut by 7 bases, the J end by 4 bases, with 14 bases between. Germline V CDR1 and CDR2: SNHLY, FYNNEI. Drawing the rest from reference TRBV2 and TRBJ2-7, the complete variable domain is EPEVTQTPSHQVTQMGQEVILRCVPISNHLYFYWYRQILGQKVEFLVSFYNNEISEKSEIFDDQFSVERPDGSNFTLKIRSTKLEDSAMYFCASKEDFSYEQYFGPGTRLTVT.

The chain uses TRBV7-9 and TRBJ2-5, with 8 bases matching TRBD2. Germline V gene lookup returns CDR1 SEHNR and CDR2 FQNEAQ (reference sequence). V shed 5 bases and J 1 base; nucleotides not matched to a gene: 6. There are 15 residues in the CDR3. In nucleotides, the CDR3 is TGTGCCAGCAGCAACCAAGCGGGGGCCCAAGAGACCCAGTACTTC. Its translation: CASSNQAGAQETQYF.

This clonotype was detected many times. The chain carries TRBV20-1 and TRBJ1-1; D gene uncertain. Looked up from germline, CDR1 is DFQATT and CDR2 is SNEGSKA (reference sequence). The CDR3 consists of 12 residues. Here the CDR3 reads CAEDGMNTEAFF. The CDR3 region has the DNA TGCGCGGAGGACGGAATGAACACTGAAGCTTTCTTT.

V is TRBV4-1 and J is TRBJ2-2, with 7 positions matching TRBD1. The V segment lost 4 bases and the J segment 2 bases; nucleotides outside the gene matches: 7. The CDR3 totals 16 residues. Germline CDR1 and CDR2: MGHRA and YSYEKL. CDR3 DNA sequence: TGCGCCAGCAGCCTCCCCAGACAGGGTAACACCGGGGAGCTGTTTTTT. This translates into CASSLPRQGNTGELFF.

This chain links TRBV24-1 with TRBJ2-5, with a tentative D call TRBD2 (5 bases). The V end was cut by 0 bases, the J end by 0 bases, with 7 bases between. Germline CDR1 reads KGHDR; CDR2 reads SFDVKD. The CDR3 totals 15 residues. The CDR3 sequence is CATSDLRRDQETQYF. CDR3 DNA sequence: TGTGCCACCAGTGATTTGAGGCGGGACCAAGAGACCCAGTACTTC.

Of note for this clonotype: A much larger clone differs by one base, so this may be a read error. Here the CDR3 DNA reads TGTGCCAGCAGTTCCCAGGGATGCGAGCAGTACTTC. This encodes CASSSQGCEQYF. The gene calls are TRBV12-3 or TRBV12-4 and TRBJ2-5, with D possibly TRBD1 on 5 matching bases. TRBJ2-7 matches the DNA end more closely, so the J call is doubtful. There are 12 residues in the CDR3.

The V and J genes are TRBV7-2 and TRBJ2-7; 12 nucleotides agree with TRBD2. Germline values: CDR1 SGHTA, CDR2 FQGNSA. V was clipped by 1 base and J by 7 bases; unmatched bases: 8. CDR3 length: 16 amino acids. The CDR3 sequence: CASSLGASGGASEQYF. The CDR3 nucleotides read TGTGCCAGCAGCTTAGGGGCTAGCGGGGGGGCAAGTGAGCAGTACTTC.

This chain links TRBV5-1 with TRBJ1-1, with D maybe TRBD1 (5 bases). The germline V gene has CDR1 SGHRS and CDR2 YFSETQ. The CDR3 covers 12 residues. V lost 4 bases and J 8 bases, leaving 12 bases between the germline ends. In nucleotides, the CDR3 is TGCGCCAGCAGCGCTAAAGGGGAGGAAGCTTTCTTT. Amino acid sequence: CASSAKGEEAFF.

With respect to this clonotype: The junction differs from germline at one of its ends, possibly a read error. The rearrangement links TRBV10-2 to TRBJ2-7; perhaps TRBD2 as D (5 bases). The CDR3 contains 11 residues. CDR1 is WSHSY and CDR2 is SAAADI in the germline V gene. DNA of the CDR3: TGCGCCAGCAGGGACTCCTACGAGAAGTACTTC. Residues: CASRDSYEKYF.

V gene TRBV6-2 or TRBV6-3 combines with J gene TRBJ2-5, with 7 bases matching TRBD2. The CDR3 is made up of 12 amino acids. The V segment lost 6 bases and the J segment 3 bases; nucleotides outside the gene matches: 1. Germline CDR1 and CDR2: MNHEY and SVGEGT. CDR3 residues: CASRAGKETQYF. DNA of the CDR3: TGTGCCAGCAGAGCGGGGAAAGAGACCCAGTACTTC.

This sequence joins TRBV11-2 and TRBJ2-7; D uncertain. CDR3 size: 15 residues. Germline lookup yields CDR1 SGHAT and CDR2 FQNNGV. V was trimmed by 5 bases and J by 3 bases, leaving 17 bases between them. The CDR3 region has the DNA TGTGCCAGCAGCCATCCCTTGGGCAGGAGCTACGAGCAGTACTTC. Protein: CASSHPLGRSYEQYF.

The V and J genes are TRBV20-1 and TRBJ1-2; TRBD1 is a possible D gene (6 bases). CDR3 size: 14 residues. In germline, CDR1 is DFQATT, CDR2 SNEGSKA (reference sequence). Trimming left V 7 bases short and J 8 bases short, with 23 bases between. CDR3 coding DNA: TGCAGTGTTACGAGACCGGAGAGCAGGGGAGGCTACACCTTC. This gives the protein CSVTRPESRGGYTF.

This clonotype has more than one count but fewer than ten. DNA for the CDR3: TGCAGCGTTGAAAGGAGGTTAACGGGGAATGAGCAGTTCTTC. Its translation: CSVERRLTGNEQFF. The genes are TRBV29-1 and TRBJ2-1; D possibly corresponds to TRBD2 (5 bases). CDR3 length: 14 amino acids. V dropped 2 bases and J dropped 7 bases, with 15 bases sitting between them. Looked up from germline, CDR1 is SQVTM and CDR2 is ANQGSEA.

The V and J genes are TRBV2 and TRBJ2-3; TRBD2 agrees at 12 bases. The J segment lost 6 bases and the V segment lost 4 bases, leaving 8 bases of the junction unmatched. Germline V gene lookup returns CDR1 SNHLY and CDR2 FYNNEI. The CDR3 has 16 residues. CDR3 in DNA: TGTGCCAGCAGTGTACGGACTAGCGGGACGGGGGATACGCAGTATTTT. This encodes CASSVRTSGTGDTQYF. Complete variable domain (other parts from reference TRBV2 and TRBJ2-3): EPEVTQTPSHQVTQMGQEVILRCVPISNHLYFYWYRQILGQKVEFLVSFYNNEISEKSEIFDDQFSVERPDGSNFTLKIRSTKLEDSAMYFCASSVRTSGTGDTQYFGPGTRLTVL.

The chain links TRBV3-1 to TRBJ2-4, with D tentatively TRBD2 (5 bases). The J call is doubtful: the DNA matches TRBJ2-7 better. The CDR3 has 13 residues. Germline V gives CDR1 LGHDT, CDR2 YNNKEL (reference sequence). The CDR3 DNA is TGTGCCAGCAGCCAGAAACTAGTGTTCGAGCAGTACTTC. This sequence encodes CASSQKLVFEQYF.

This rearrangement joins TRBV7-2 to TRBJ2-7, with a tentative D call TRBD1 (5 bases). Germline V gene sequence: CDR1 SGHTA, CDR2 FQGNSA. The CDR3 length is 13 residues. V was cut by 5 bases and J by 1 base, with 9 bases left in between. DNA of the CDR3: TGTGCCAGCAGCATGACAGCTTCCTACGAGCAGTACTTC. Its translation: CASSMTASYEQYF.

V usage is TRBV5-1 and J usage is TRBJ2-1; 9 positions agree with TRBD2. The CDR3 sequence is 15 residues long. Germline trimming cut 7 bases from V and 0 bases from J; bases unmatched to any gene: 5. Germline V CDR1 and CDR2: SGHRS, YFSETQ. The CDR3 reads CASGLSGSSYNEQFF. The CDR3 DNA reads TGCGCCAGCGGACTTAGCGGGAGCTCCTACAATGAGCAGTTCTTC.

The chain uses TRBV5-1 and TRBJ1-1; unclear D gene. CDR3 length equals 15 residues. The germline V and J ends were trimmed by 4 bases and 0 bases, with 13 bases remaining between them. Germline V gene sequence: CDR1 SGHRS, CDR2 YFSETQ. CDR3 sequence: CASSPLLFVNTEAFF. The CDR3 region has the DNA TGCGCCAGCAGCCCCCTTCTGTTTGTGAACACTGAAGCTTTCTTT.

On this clonotype itself: Sequence at one end of the junction differs from germline and may be a read error. The chain joins TRBV7-9 to TRBJ2-7; D might be TRBD1 or TRBD2, each matching 7 bases. This CDR3 has 17 amino acids. Per the germline V gene, CDR1 is SEHNR and CDR2 is FQNEAQ (reference sequence). CDR3 coding DNA: TGTGCCAGCAGCTTAGTCAAAGGGGGCGCGTGGGACTACGGGCAGTACTTC. It codes for CASSLVKGGAWDYGQYF. Supplemented by reference TRBV7-9 and TRBJ2-7, the full variable domain reads DTGVSQNPRHKITKRGQNVTFRCDPISEHNRLYWYRQTLGQGPEFLTYFQNEAQLEKSRLLSDRFSAERPKGSFSTLEIQRTEQGDSAMYLCASSLVKGGAWDYGQYFGPGTRLTVT.

The V gene is TRBV6-2 or TRBV6-3, the J gene TRBJ1-1; maybe TRBD1 (6 bases). CDR1 MNHEY and CDR2 SVGEGT come from the germline V gene. V was pared by 6 bases and J by 1 base, with 24 bases between. The CDR3 covers 18 residues. CDR3 coding DNA: TGTGCCAGCAGCGGCGGGACACCAGATCTAAAAACGAACACTGAAGCTTTCTTT. Its protein product is CASSGGTPDLKTNTEAFF.

This clonotype was seen more than once but under ten times. Written as DNA, the CDR3 is TGCAGCGTCGGGCCTTTACAGGGATCCTACGAGCAGTACTTC. Amino acid sequence: CSVGPLQGSYEQYF. The chain links TRBV29-1 to TRBJ2-7, with D perhaps matching TRBD1 (6 bases). The CDR3 extends over 14 amino acids. Trimming took off 6 bases at V and 1 base at J, with 16 bases between the two ends. Germline V gene sequence: CDR1 SQVTM, CDR2 ANQGSEA.

The chain combines TRBV29-1 with TRBJ2-5, with 9 bases fitting TRBD1. Germline CDR1 and CDR2: SQVTM and ANQGSEA. The CDR3 sequence is 13 residues long. The V segment lost 6 bases and the J segment 5 bases; nucleotides outside the gene matches: 7. CDR3 in DNA: TGCAGCGTCGACCGGACAGGGGACGAGACCCAGTACTTC. This codes for CSVDRTGDETQYF.

Regarding this clonotype: Mismatch with germline at one junction end may stem from a read error. This chain connects TRBV27 to TRBJ2-2, with 7 bases fitting TRBD1. The CDR3 extends over 14 amino acids. The germline V gene encodes CDR1 MNHEY and CDR2 SMNVEV (reference sequence). This chain's CDR3 is CAGSGMTGPGELFF. CDR3 nucleotide sequence: TGTGCCGGCAGTGGGATGACAGGGCCCGGGGAGCTGTTTTTT.